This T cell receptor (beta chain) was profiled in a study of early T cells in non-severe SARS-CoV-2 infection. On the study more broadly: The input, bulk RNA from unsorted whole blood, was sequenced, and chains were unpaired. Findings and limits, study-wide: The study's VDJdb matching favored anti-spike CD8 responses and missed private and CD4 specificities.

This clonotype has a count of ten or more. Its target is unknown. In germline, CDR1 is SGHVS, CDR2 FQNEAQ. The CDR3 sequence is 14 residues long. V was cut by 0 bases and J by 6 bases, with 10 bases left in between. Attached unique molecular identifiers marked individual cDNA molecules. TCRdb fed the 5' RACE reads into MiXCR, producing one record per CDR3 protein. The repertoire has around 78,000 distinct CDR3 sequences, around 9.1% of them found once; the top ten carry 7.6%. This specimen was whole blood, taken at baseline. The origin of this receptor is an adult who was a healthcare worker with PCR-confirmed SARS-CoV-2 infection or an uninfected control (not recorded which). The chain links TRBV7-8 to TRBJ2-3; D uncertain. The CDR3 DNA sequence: TGTGCCAGCAGCTTAGCGGGTAGTGTGGATACGCAGTATTTT. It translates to CASSLAGSVDTQYF.